A selection of T cell receptor beta chains follows, all from one sample in a study of cytomegalovirus exposure and HLA in healthy donors. Produced via immunoSEQ multiplex PCR; TCRdb's table is partial and in-frame only. Of some 170,000 clones detected, more than 80% appear once; the ten largest clones hold roughly an eighth. The sequenced sample was PBMCs. Every receptor here comes from a woman between 50 and 59 years old in good health and CMV-seronegative. CDR3s include the opening cysteine and the closing phenylalanine or tryptophan. A D gene is named only where the DNA matches it firmly. Size is omitted from some rows. Given values are once, few, many or a class for expanded clones.

d_gene	j_gene	v_gene	abundance	CDR3nt	CDR3aa
-	TRBJ2-6	TRBV2	-	TGTGCCAGCAGTGAATTCCCCCCCGTCAGCTCTGGGGCCAACGTCCTGACTTTC	CASSEFPPVSSGANVLTF
TRBD1	TRBJ2-5	TRBV7-2	-	TGTGCCAGCAGGGACCGGGACAGGGGAAGGGAGACCCAGTACTTC	CASRDRDRGRETQYF
TRBD2	TRBJ2-3	TRBV4-3	-	TGCGCCAGCAGCCAAGATCGCCGGGGGGGTATAGATACGCAGTATTTT	CASSQDRRGGIDTQYF
TRBD2	TRBJ2-3	TRBV5-1	-	TGCGCCAGCAGCCTCCCGGGGGGGGATTCAGATACGCAGTATTTT	CASSLPGGDSDTQYF
-	TRBJ2-7	TRBV2	-	TGTGCCAGCAGTGTAGGCAGCGCAACCTACGAGCAGTACTTC	CASSVGSATYEQYF
TRBD1	TRBJ1-2	TRBV15	-	TGTGCCACCAGCCCACCGGGGACAGCCACCTATGGCTACACCTTC	CATSPPGTATYGYTF
TRBD2	TRBJ2-7	TRBV2	-	TGTGCCAGCAGGCTCGGGACTAGCGGGGGGCCCGCGTACGAGCAGTACTTC	CASRLGTSGGPAYEQYF
-	TRBJ1-4	TRBV25-1	few	TGTGCCAGCAGTGGCAGATGGGAAAAACTGTTTTTT	CASSGRWEKLFF
TRBD2	TRBJ2-7	TRBV6-5	few	TGTGCCAGCAGTCCACGGGGCGGGAGCAACTACGAGCAGTACTTC	CASSPRGGSNYEQYF
TRBD1	TRBJ2-2	TRBV5-6	-	TGTGCCAGCAGCTTGGTTTATCGACAGGGGAACACCGGGGAGCTGTTTTTT	CASSLVYRQGNTGELFF
-	TRBJ2-7	TRBV7-9	few	TGTGCCAGCAGCTTACTCCCCTACGAGCAGTACTTC	CASSLLPYEQYF
-	TRBJ1-5	TRBV12-5	-	TGTGCTAGTGGTTTTTCGAGCAATCAGCCCCAGCATTTT	CASGFSSNQPQHF
TRBD2	TRBJ2-7	TRBV28	-	TGTGCCAGCAGCTTACTCCTAGCGGGAGTTTACGAGCAGTACTTC	CASSLLLAGVYEQYF
-	TRBJ2-6	TRBV7-9	-	TGTGCCAGCAGCTTAGCGCGGGACCTCACCTCCTCTGGGGCCAACGTCCTGACTTTC	CASSLARDLTSSGANVLTF
TRBD2	TRBJ2-7	TRBV19	few	TGTGCCAGTAGTAGACTAGCGGGGTCCGGGGAGCAGTACTTC	CASSRLAGSGEQYF
-	TRBJ1-1	TRBV7-9	-	TGTGCCAGCAGTAGCCGGACAAGCAACACTGAAGCTTTCTTT	CASSSRTSNTEAFF
-	TRBJ2-1	TRBV19	-	TGTGCCAGTAGTATCAGAGGGAACAATGAGCAGTTCTTC	CASSIRGNNEQFF
TRBD1	TRBJ2-5	TRBV11-3	-	TGTGCCAGCAGCCCCGGGACAGGGTTGAAGACCCAGTACTTC	CASSPGTGLKTQYF
TRBD2	TRBJ2-3	TRBV9	-	TGTGCCAGCAGCCTGGGACTAGCGGGAGACCGCGGTACGCAGTATTTT	CASSLGLAGDRGTQYF
TRBD1	TRBJ2-2	TRBV19	-	TGTGCCAGTAGTCCGGGTCGGGACAGGGAGCTTACCGGGGAGCTGTTTTTT	CASSPGRDRELTGELFF
TRBD2	TRBJ2-7	TRBV25-1	-	TGTGCCAGCAGTGTGAGACTAGCGGACTCCTACGAGCAGTACTTC	CASSVRLADSYEQYF
-	TRBJ1-5	TRBV7-6	-	TGTGCCAGCAGCTCAGGGCTGAGCAATCAGCCCCAGCATTTT	CASSSGLSNQPQHF
-	TRBJ2-2	TRBV4-2	few	TGTGCCAGCAGCCAAGACGGGGGGCTTCGGACCGGGGAGCTGTTTTTT	CASSQDGGLRTGELFF
-	TRBJ2-5	TRBV7-2	-	TGTGCCAGCAGCTTGAGTCAGGGTTTAGAGACCCAGTACTTC	CASSLSQGLETQYF
-	TRBJ1-1	TRBV4-3	-	TGCGCCAGCAGCCTACACTCAATCCTACAAGGGGCTCCGAACACTGAAGCTTTCTTT	CASSLHSILQGAPNTEAFF
TRBD2	TRBJ2-2	TRBV5-4	once	TGTGCCAGCAGCTTGGGCGGGGGGGCATCCACCGGGGAGCTGTTTTTT	CASSLGGGASTGELFF
TRBD1	TRBJ2-7	TRBV4-3	-	TGCGCCAGCAGCCTTGGGACAGGGGCCTACGAGCAGTACTTC	CASSLGTGAYEQYF
-	TRBJ2-1	TRBV5-1	-	TGCGCCAGCAGCTTGGGTGCTAGCAGACTCAATGAGCAGTTCTTC	CASSLGASRLNEQFF
TRBD1	TRBJ1-2	TRBV9	-	TGTGCCAGCAGCCCAGGGGGAGTGATAGCCTTCGGCATTGATGGCTACACCTTC	CASSPGGVIAFGIDGYTF
-	TRBJ1-2	TRBV7-2	-	TGTGCCAGCAGCTTAAGACGCACAGATAATGGCTACACCTTC	CASSLRRTDNGYTF
-	TRBJ2-7	TRBV5-6	-	TGTGCCAGCAGCTATGCGGCTCTAGACGAGCAGTACTTC	CASSYAALDEQYF
TRBD2	TRBJ2-1	TRBV18	-	TGTGCCAGCTCACCAGTGGCTAGCGGGAGGGGTGAGCAGTTCTTC	CASSPVASGRGEQFF
-	TRBJ2-2	TRBV28	-	TGTGCCAGCATTCGCGGGGATACCGGGGAGCTGTTTTTT	CASIRGDTGELFF
-	TRBJ2-7	TRBV5-1	-	TGCGCCAGCGCCCCAAGATTACAAACCTCCTACGAGCAGTACTTC	CASAPRLQTSYEQYF
TRBD2	TRBJ2-7	TRBV13	-	TGTGCCAGCAGCTTAGGACTAGCGGGAGGGCCATCCTACGAGCAGTACTTC	CASSLGLAGGPSYEQYF
-	TRBJ2-7	TRBV6-6	once	TGTGCCAGCAGTCCCGGGACACTCCACGAGCAGTACTTC	CASSPGTLHEQYF
TRBD1	TRBJ1-4	TRBV4-1	-	TGCGCCAGCAGCCACGGACAGGGGGCTTTCAGTGAAAAACTGTTTTTT	CASSHGQGAFSEKLFF
-	TRBJ1-1	TRBV28	-	TGTGCCAGCAGATTTCAGGGGCCTAACACTGAAGCTTTCTTT	CASRFQGPNTEAFF
-	TRBJ2-7	TRBV19	-	TGTGCCAGTATACCGGACTCGAACGAGCAGTACTTC	CASIPDSNEQYF
-	TRBJ1-1	TRBV10-3	-	TGTGCCATAACCCAAGGGGGGGGACTGAACACTGAAGCTTTCTTT	CAITQGGGLNTEAFF
TRBD1	TRBJ2-4	TRBV18	-	TGTGCCAGCTCACCAGGACAGGGCTGGCACATTCAGTACTTC	CASSPGQGWHIQYF